This record concerns one T cell receptor (beta chain) sequence. Its target is not known. Trimming took off 1 base at V and 4 bases at J, with 10 bases between the two ends. Germline CDR1 and CDR2: GTSNPN and SVGIG (reference sequence). This CDR3 has 13 amino acids. This sample is part of a study of CD8+ T cells in alopecia areata. As to treatment: oral pan-JAK inhibitor, 5-10 mg twice daily. Sorting separated CD4+ and CD8+ T cells out of PBMCs. Reverse transcription of extracted RNA yielded cDNA, which provided the sequencing template. Libraries were prepared by immunoSEQ multiplex PCR; TCRdb keeps only in-frame clonotypes and omits some of them. The table lists around 200,000 clones, around three fifths of them singletons. Whole-study results and caveats: Expanded CD8+ clones among the top 100, and scalp clonality, were significantly decreased by tofacitinib. In scalp and blood during tofacitinib, many expanded lesional clones persisted.

V and J are TRBV30 and TRBJ1-2, with D perhaps TRBD1 (5 bases). This TCR was sampled from a human donor with alopecia areata. Source: CD4+ T cells sorted from blood, taken at week 4, from a patient treated with tofacitinib. CDR3 nucleotides: TGTGCCTGGAGTGGAACAGGAACCTATGGCTACACCTTC. This encodes CAWSGTGTYGYTF.